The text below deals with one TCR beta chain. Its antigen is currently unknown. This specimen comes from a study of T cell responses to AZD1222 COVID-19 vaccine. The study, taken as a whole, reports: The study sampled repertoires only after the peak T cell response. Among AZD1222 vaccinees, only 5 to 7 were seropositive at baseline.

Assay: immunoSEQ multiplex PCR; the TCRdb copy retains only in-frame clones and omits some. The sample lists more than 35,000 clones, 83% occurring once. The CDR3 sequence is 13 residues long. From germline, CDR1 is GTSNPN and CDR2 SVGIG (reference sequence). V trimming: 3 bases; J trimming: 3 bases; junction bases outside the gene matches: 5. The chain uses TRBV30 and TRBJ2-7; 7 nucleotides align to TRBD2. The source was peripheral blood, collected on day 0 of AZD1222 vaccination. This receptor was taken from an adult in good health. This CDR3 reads CAWRVSGGYEQYF. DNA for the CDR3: TGTGCCTGGAGAGTGTCGGGGGGCTACGAGCAGTACTTC.